The 22 T cell receptor beta chains in this list originate from one sample, sequenced in a study of CXCR3-negative and CXCR3-positive naive CD8 T cells (dated by TCRdb to between 2018 and 2021). Points the paper makes about the study in general: Compared with CXCR3-negative naive cells, CXCR3-positive naive cells had TRB CDR3s with higher hydrophobicity (lower Kidera factor 4), lower energy, and higher strength and volume indices.

TCRdb records NextSeq 550 as the sequencer. The Human TCR Profiling Kit (MiLaboratory) was used to prepare UMI-labeled 5' RACE TRB cDNA libraries. Based on TCRdb reprocessing of the reads, there is one entry per CDR3 protein sequence, and DNA is missing. The sample table includes 55,000 to 70,000 distinct CDR3 sequences. The ten largest clones represent 0.5% to 0.6% of the sample. These TCRs are of unknown antigen specificity. The sample consisted of naive CXCR3+ CD8+ T cells from blood. What the cell subset or site label conveys for this sample: CD45RO-CCR7+CD27+CD95- naive CD8+ T cells expressing CXCR3 (TNR3+). The receptors derive from a human donor in good health. Some clones in this sample may be carry-over from other donors' samples.

The chain recombines TRBV15 with TRBJ2-1. Germline CDR1 LNHNV, CDR2 YYDKDF (reference sequence). This CDR3 region has 17 residues. The CDR3 region is CATSRADTASSYNEQFF.

The genes are TRBV25-1 and TRBJ2-2; TCRdb calls TRBD1, which cannot be checked without DNA. Germline values: CDR1 MGHDK, CDR2 SYGVNS. The CDR3 extends over 15 amino acids. This chain's CDR3 is CASSEGRGRAGELFF.

The CDR3 spells CAIRGRDSSYEQYF. The V gene is TRBV10-3, the J gene TRBJ2-7; TCRdb names TRBD1, which stays unverified in the absence of DNA. This CDR3 region has 14 residues. Per germline, CDR1 ENHRY and CDR2 SYGVKD.

V usage is TRBV7-9 and J usage is TRBJ2-7. This CDR3 is 12 amino acids long. Germline V gene sequence: CDR1 SEHNR, CDR2 FQNEAQ (reference sequence). The CDR3 here is CASSLSLYEQYF.

The chain employs TRBV7-6 and TRBJ2-7; TCRdb lists TRBD2, though no DNA is available to test this call. Per the germline V gene, CDR1 is SGHVS and CDR2 is FNYEAQ. CDR3 size: 15 residues. CDR3 sequence reads: CASSLEASPPYEQYF.

The CDR3 loop is CASSLGTEGNTEAFF. The chain recombines TRBV5-4 with TRBJ1-1; no DNA is available, so the TRBD1 call from TCRdb remains unchecked. The CDR3 covers 15 residues. Germline assignment: CDR1 SGHNT and CDR2 YYREEE (reference sequence).

The J gene is TRBJ2-4, the V gene TRBV4-2; with no DNA, the TCRdb D assignment of TRBD1 cannot be verified. CDR1 LGHNA and CDR2 YNFKEQ come from the germline V gene. This CDR3 has 13 residues. This chain's CDR3 is CASRPTGDNIQYF.

V usage is TRBV10-3 and J usage is TRBJ2-3; TCRdb gives TRBD2 as the D gene, but with no DNA this cannot be confirmed. The CDR3 extends over 13 amino acids. From germline, CDR1 is ENHRY and CDR2 SYGVKD. The CDR3 region is CAIATGALDTQYF.

This chain uses TRBV6-5 with TRBJ2-3; checking the TCRdb D call of TRBD2 is not possible without DNA. The germline CDR1 and CDR2 sequences are MNHEY and SVGAGI. This CDR3 is 17 amino acids long. The CDR3 reads CASSYGVAGGTLDTQYF.

CDR3 loop: CSVEYAGTLNTEAFF. The chain joins TRBV29-1 to TRBJ1-1. Germline V gene lookup returns CDR1 SQVTM and CDR2 ANQGSEA. The CDR3 totals 15 residues.

The chain combines TRBV20-1 with TRBJ2-7; TCRdb selects TRBD1, and the lack of DNA leaves this call unchecked. The CDR3 has 13 amino acids. Per germline, CDR1 DFQATT and CDR2 SNEGSKA (reference sequence). The CDR3 reads CSARDRASYEQYF.

This chain connects TRBV7-3 to TRBJ1-4; the D call from TCRdb, TRBD1, cannot be confirmed without DNA. Germline V gives CDR1 SGHTA, CDR2 FQGTGA. The CDR3 is made up of 16 amino acids. The CDR3 spells CASSHQGDRENEKLFF.

The V gene is TRBV20-1, the J gene TRBJ2-1; TCRdb picks TRBD2, but there is no DNA to check that call. The CDR3 spans 15 residues. Germline CDR1 reads DFQATT; CDR2 reads SNEGSKA (reference sequence). CDR3 in amino acids: CSARGFLAGVDEQFF.

The V and J genes are TRBV11-3 and TRBJ2-2; the TCRdb call, TRBD2, lacks DNA for checking. The CDR3 is 16 residues long. CDR1 and CDR2 from the germline V gene are SGHNT and YENEEA. This chain's CDR3 is CASSYRGGFGTGELFF.

This sequence joins TRBV27 and TRBJ2-5; TCRdb outputs TRBD2, but without DNA this stays unchecked. Germline V CDR1 and CDR2: MNHEY, SMNVEV (reference sequence). The CDR3 totals 14 residues. This CDR3 is CASSLAGLGETQYF.

The rearrangement joins TRBV7-2 to TRBJ2-7; TCRdb gives TRBD2 as the D gene, but with no DNA this cannot be confirmed. Germline V gene lookup returns CDR1 SGHTA and CDR2 FQGNSA. This CDR3 has 14 amino acids. The CDR3 loop reads CASSSVSGGYEQYF.

The CDR3 reads CASSYVLTGDNYGYTF. The V and J genes are TRBV6-5 and TRBJ1-2; with no DNA, the TCRdb D assignment of TRBD1 cannot be verified. The germline gives CDR1 MNHEY, CDR2 SVGAGI. CDR3 length: 16 amino acids.

By frequency, this clonotype is medium-sized. V and J are TRBV29-1 and TRBJ2-2; as DNA is missing, the TRBD1 call by TCRdb cannot be tested. Germline V gives CDR1 SQVTM, CDR2 ANQGSEA. This CDR3 has 13 residues. This chain's CDR3 is CSAPGSEAGELFF.

The chain combines TRBV27 with TRBJ2-3; TCRdb outputs TRBD1, but without DNA this stays unchecked. The CDR3 has 16 amino acids. Germline CDR1 and CDR2: MNHEY and SMNVEV (reference sequence). Here the CDR3 reads CASSPPGGGFTDTQYF.

This chain connects TRBV6-4 to TRBJ2-3. There are 15 residues in the CDR3. CDR1 and CDR2 from the germline V gene are MRHNA and SNTAGT. The CDR3 spells CASSDSASPTNTQYF.

This chain joins TRBV4-3 and TRBJ2-7. Germline CDR1 LGHNA, CDR2 YSLEER. The CDR3 covers 14 residues. The CDR3 sequence is CASSHRVGSYEQYF.

This chain uses TRBV7-9 with TRBJ2-7. This CDR3 is built from 12 residues. Germline assignment: CDR1 SEHNR and CDR2 FQNEAQ (reference sequence). The CDR3 region is CASSWSGYEQYF.